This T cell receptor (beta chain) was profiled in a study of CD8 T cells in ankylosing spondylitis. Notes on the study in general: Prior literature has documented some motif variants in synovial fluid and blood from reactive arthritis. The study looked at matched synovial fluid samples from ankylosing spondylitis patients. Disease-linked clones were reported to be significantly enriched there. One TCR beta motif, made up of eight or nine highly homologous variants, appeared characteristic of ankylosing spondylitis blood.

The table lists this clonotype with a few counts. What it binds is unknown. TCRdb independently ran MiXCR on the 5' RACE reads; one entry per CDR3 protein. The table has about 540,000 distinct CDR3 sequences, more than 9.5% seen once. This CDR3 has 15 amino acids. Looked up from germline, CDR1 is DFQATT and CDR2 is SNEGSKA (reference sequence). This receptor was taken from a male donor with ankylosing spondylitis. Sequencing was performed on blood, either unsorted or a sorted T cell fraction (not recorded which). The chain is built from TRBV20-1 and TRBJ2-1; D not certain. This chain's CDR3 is CSCSTDGISYNEQFF. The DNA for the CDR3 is TGCAGCTGCTCGACGGACGGAATCTCCTACAATGAGCAGTTCTTC.